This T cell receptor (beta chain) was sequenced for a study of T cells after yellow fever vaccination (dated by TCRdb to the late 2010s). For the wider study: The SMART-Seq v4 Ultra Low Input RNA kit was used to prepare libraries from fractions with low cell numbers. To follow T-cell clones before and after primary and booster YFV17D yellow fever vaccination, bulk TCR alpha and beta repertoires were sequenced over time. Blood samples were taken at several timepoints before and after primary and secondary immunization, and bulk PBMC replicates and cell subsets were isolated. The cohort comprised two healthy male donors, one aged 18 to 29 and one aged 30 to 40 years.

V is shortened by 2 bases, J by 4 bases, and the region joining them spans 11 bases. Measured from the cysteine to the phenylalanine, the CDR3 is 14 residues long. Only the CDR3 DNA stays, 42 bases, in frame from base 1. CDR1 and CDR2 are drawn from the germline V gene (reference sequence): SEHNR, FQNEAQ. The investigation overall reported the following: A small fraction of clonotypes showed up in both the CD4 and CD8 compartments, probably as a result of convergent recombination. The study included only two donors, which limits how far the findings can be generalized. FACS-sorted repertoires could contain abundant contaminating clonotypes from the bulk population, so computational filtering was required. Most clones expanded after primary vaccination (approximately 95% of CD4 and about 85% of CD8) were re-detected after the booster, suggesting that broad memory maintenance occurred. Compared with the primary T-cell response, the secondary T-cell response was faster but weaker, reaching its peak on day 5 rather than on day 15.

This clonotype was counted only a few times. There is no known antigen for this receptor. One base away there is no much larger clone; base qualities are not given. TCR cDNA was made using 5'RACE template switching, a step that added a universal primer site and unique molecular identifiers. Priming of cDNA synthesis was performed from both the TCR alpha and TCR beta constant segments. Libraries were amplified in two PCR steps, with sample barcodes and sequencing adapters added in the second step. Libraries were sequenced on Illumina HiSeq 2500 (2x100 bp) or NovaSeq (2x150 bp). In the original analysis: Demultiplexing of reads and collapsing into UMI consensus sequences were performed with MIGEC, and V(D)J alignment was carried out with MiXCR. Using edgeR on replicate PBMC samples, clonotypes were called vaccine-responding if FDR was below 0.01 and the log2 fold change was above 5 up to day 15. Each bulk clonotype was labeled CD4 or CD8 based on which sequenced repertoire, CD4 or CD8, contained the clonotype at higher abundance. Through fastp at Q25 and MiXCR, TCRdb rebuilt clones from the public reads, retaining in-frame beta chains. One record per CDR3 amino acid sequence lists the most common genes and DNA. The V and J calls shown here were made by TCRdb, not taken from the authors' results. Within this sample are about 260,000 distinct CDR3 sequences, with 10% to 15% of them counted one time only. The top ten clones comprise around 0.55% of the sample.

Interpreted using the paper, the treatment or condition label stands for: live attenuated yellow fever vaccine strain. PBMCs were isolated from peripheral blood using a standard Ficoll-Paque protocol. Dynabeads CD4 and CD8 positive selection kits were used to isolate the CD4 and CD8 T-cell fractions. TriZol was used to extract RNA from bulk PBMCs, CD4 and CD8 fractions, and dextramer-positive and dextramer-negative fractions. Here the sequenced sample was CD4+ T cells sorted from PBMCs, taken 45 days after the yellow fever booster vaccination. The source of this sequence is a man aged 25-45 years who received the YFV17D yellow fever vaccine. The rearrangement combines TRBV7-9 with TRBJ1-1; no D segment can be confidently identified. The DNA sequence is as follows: TGTGCCAGCAGCTTAACCGGGTCGTTCACTGAAGCTTTCTTT. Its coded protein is CASSLTGSFTEAFF.